What follows describes a single T cell receptor (beta chain). Its specificity is not known. In the same sample, other DNA sequences code for this CDR3. The genomic DNA of each subset was split evenly across several immunoSEQ plates. Sequencing used immunoSEQ multiplex PCR; TCRdb keeps in-frame clones, though not all of them. The sample includes about 2 million clones, 95% seen only once; the top ten take roughly 0.13%. The CDR3 consists of 12 residues. Germline CDR1 is MNHNS and CDR2 is SASEGT. The J segment lost 4 bases and the V segment lost 7 bases, leaving 2 bases of the junction unmatched. This sample is part of a study of shared clonotypes between healthy human individuals. Notes on the study in general: Researchers found naive subsets generally carried larger estimated richness than memory subsets. Some clonotypes were shared by all four sorted-subset donors, while others were not shared. The non-shared ones had lower generation probabilities than the shared ones.

A CD45RA+ naive subset and a CD45RA-negative memory subset were split from CD4+ cells. Sequenced: naive CD4+ T cells sorted from blood. The subset: CD45RA+ positively selected. The clonotype was recovered from a young man in good health. This sequence joins TRBV6-1 and TRBJ2-7; 9 positions agree with TRBD1. Here the CDR3 reads CASNRGPYEQYF. CDR3 coding DNA: TGTGCCAGCAACAGGGGGCCGTACGAGCAGTACTTC.